This TCR beta chain was profiled in a study of shared clonotypes between healthy human individuals. This CDR3 spans 15 amino acids. Trimming pared 1 base from V and 8 bases from J, leaving 15 bases between. The germline V gene has CDR1 SGHRS and CDR2 YFSETQ. This clone was observed a single time. Clones were read by immunoSEQ multiplex PCR, and TCRdb kept only the in-frame ones, dropping some. The sample includes about 1.5 million clones, 95% to 99% of them seen just once. The V and J genes are TRBV5-1 and TRBJ1-4; unclear D gene. Sequencing was done on a sample of naive CD4+ T cells sorted from blood. Documented subset: CD45RA+ positively selected. The TCR comes from a man aged 30-40 years in good health. CDR3 bases: TGCGCCAGCAGCTTGCAAGCAGAGAGAGGGGAAAAACTGTTTTTT. Translation: CASSLQAERGEKLFF.